Following are 17 T cell receptor beta chains from one sample sequenced in a study of human T cells and chemical hapten exposure. TCRdb passed the RACE reads through MiXCR, listing each CDR3 protein once. The sample lists tens of thousands of distinct CDR3 sequences; about 11% were seen once. Time point meaning: patch test 1, 2 weeks after DPC sensitization. As to treatment: therapeutic diphenylcyclopropenone sensitization with weekly scalp DPC. This specimen was whole blood, taken in connection with sensitization to the hapten diphenylcyclopropenone (DPC). These receptors were obtained from a middle-aged man with alopecia areata. Some clones in this sample may be carry-over from other donors' samples.

This clonotype was counted ten times or more. The chain has TRBV28 and TRBJ1-5; D is possibly TRBD1 (6 bases). In germline, CDR1 is MDHEN, CDR2 SYDVKM. V was trimmed by 6 bases and J by 15 bases, leaving 18 bases between them. The CDR3 spans 12 residues. Here the CDR3 reads CASSLGTPGAHF. The CDR3 DNA reads TGTGCCAGCAGCCTGGGGACGCCGGGGGCGCATTTT. The full variable domain, with the rest looked up from reference TRBV28 and TRBJ1-5, is DVKVTQSSRYLVKRTGEKVFLECVQDMDHENMFWYRQDPGLGLRLIYFSYDVKMKEKGDIPEGYSVSREKKERFSLILESASTNQTSMYLCASSLGTPGAHFGDGTRLSIL.

V usage is TRBV7-8 and J usage is TRBJ2-1; 10 nucleotides line up with TRBD2. Looked up from germline, CDR1 is SGHVS and CDR2 is FQNEAQ. V gave up 3 bases and J gave up 5 bases; unmatched junction bases: 4. The CDR3 consists of 15 residues. The CDR3 sequence is CASSFASGRHNEQFF. The CDR3 DNA reads as TGTGCCAGCAGCTTTGCTAGCGGGAGACACAATGAGCAGTTCTTC.

V gene TRBV30 combines with J gene TRBJ1-5; 9 bases agree with TRBD1. The CDR3 is 14 residues long. Germline V gene lookup returns CDR1 GTSNPN and CDR2 SVGIG (reference sequence). V shed 1 base, J shed 6 bases, and the junction held 4 bases outside the gene matches. CDR3 DNA sequence: TGTGCCTGGAGTGGCCTGGACAGGGGTCAGCCCCAGCATTTT. Encoded protein: CAWSGLDRGQPQHF.

This clonotype was detected only a few times. The chain employs TRBV5-1 and TRBJ2-3; perhaps TRBD1 as D (5 bases). Germline assignment: CDR1 SGHRS and CDR2 YFSETQ. The CDR3 runs 13 residues. Trimming took off 4 bases at V and 3 bases at J, with 9 bases between the two ends. CDR3 bases: TGCGCCAGCAGCCACCGACAGACAGATACGCAGTATTTT. It encodes CASSHRQTDTQYF.

Ten or more counts support this clonotype. CDR3 DNA sequence: TGTGCCAGCAGCCAAGATCGGACGGGAGAAAAACTGTTTTTT. Translation gives CASSQDRTGEKLFF. This chain joins TRBV4-2 and TRBJ1-4; D ambiguous. CDR3 size: 14 residues. Trimming took 0 bases from V and 8 from J, leaving 10 bases between them. Germline loops: CDR1 LGHNA, CDR2 YNFKEQ.

The table lists this clonotype with many counts. The chain employs TRBV27 and TRBJ2-6, with D unclear. The V end lost 3 bases, the J end lost 0 bases, and 6 bases lay between the germline ends. The CDR3 loop spans 15 amino acids. Germline assignment: CDR1 MNHEY and CDR2 SMNVEV (reference sequence). CDR3 loop: CASSFLGSGANVLTF. The CDR3 DNA reads TGTGCCAGCAGTTTTCTAGGCTCTGGGGCCAACGTCCTGACTTTC.

This clonotype was seen repeatedly, ten times or more. The chain carries TRBV19 and TRBJ2-2, with 7 bases that match TRBD2. J lost 6 bases, V lost 5 bases, and 9 bases had no gene match. CDR3 length: 15 residues. The V gene's germline CDR1 is LNHDA and CDR2 SQIVND (reference sequence). The CDR3 coding sequence is TGTGCCAGTAGTGAGTTGAGCGGGAAGTCCGGGGAGCTGTTTTTT. This gives the protein CASSELSGKSGELFF.

The rearrangement uses TRBV28 and TRBJ2-2; possible D gene TRBD1, 5 bases. In germline, CDR1 is MDHEN, CDR2 SYDVKM. The ends were cut back, 7 bases at V and 6 bases at J, with 12 bases in the middle. This CDR3 has 13 residues. The CDR3 coding sequence is TGTGCCAGCACCCAGGGTCTCCCCGGGGAGCTGTTTTTT. Amino acids: CASTQGLPGELFF.

The table lists this clonotype with a few counts. The CDR3, as DNA: TGTGCCAGCAGCCCCGGGACAGGAAGCTCCTACGAGCAGTACGTC. It yields the protein CASSPGTGSSYEQYV. V usage is TRBV6-5 and J usage is TRBJ2-7, with TRBD1 matching 8 bases. V trimming: 6 bases; J trimming: 0 bases; junction bases outside the gene matches: 7. The CDR3 extends over 15 amino acids. Germline assignment: CDR1 MNHEY and CDR2 SVGAGI.

This clonotype was seen ten or more times. J is TRBJ2-3 and V is TRBV29-1; 8 nucleotides agree with TRBD2. Germline V CDR1 and CDR2: SQVTM, ANQGSEA. Trimming removed 6 bases from V and 4 bases from J; junction bases left unmatched: 9. The CDR3 runs to 14 residues. The CDR3: CSVTAGAKPDTQYF. The CDR3 nucleotides read TGCAGCGTAACAGCGGGAGCTAAACCAGATACGCAGTATTTT.

The chain is built from TRBV7-9 and TRBJ2-3; D call uncertain. The V end lost 2 bases, the J end lost 4 bases, and 4 bases lay between the germline ends. Germline V gene sequence: CDR1 SEHNR, CDR2 FQNEAQ (reference sequence). The CDR3 is made up of 12 amino acids. DNA of the CDR3: TGTGCCAGCAGCTTATCATCAGATACGCAGTATTTT. Translation gives CASSLSSDTQYF.

This chain joins TRBV20-1 and TRBJ2-3, with D possibly being TRBD2 (6 bases). This CDR3 comprises 16 residues. Germline V gene lookup returns CDR1 DFQATT and CDR2 SNEGSKA (reference sequence). V lost 3 bases and J 0 bases, leaving 16 bases between the germline ends. The CDR3 nucleotides are TGCAGTGCTAGTGGTCGGGAGACGGCTAGCACAGATACGCAGTATTTT. Translating gives CSASGRETASTDTQYF.

This clonotype has more than one count but fewer than ten. The chain links TRBV7-2 to TRBJ2-1, with 12 bases lining up with TRBD2. This CDR3 has 18 amino acids. Trimming cost V 3 bases and J 7 bases; bases outside gene matches: 13. Germline values: CDR1 SGHTA, CDR2 FQGNSA. The CDR3 reads CASSFELAGGRGGNEQFF. In DNA form, the CDR3 reads TGTGCCAGCAGCTTCGAGCTAGCGGGAGGGCGAGGGGGGAATGAGCAGTTCTTC. Full variable domain (remainder filled in from reference TRBV7-2 and TRBJ2-1): GAGVSQSPSNKVTEKGKDVELRCDPISGHTALYWYRQSLGQGLEFLIYFQGNSAPDKSGLPSDRFSAERTGGSVSTLTIQRTQQEDSAVYLCASSFELAGGRGGNEQFFGPGTRLTVL.

This chain joins TRBV10-2 and TRBJ1-1, with D unclear. Germline lookup yields CDR1 WSHSY and CDR2 SAAADI. The CDR3 spans 15 residues. Trimming left V 0 bases short and J 0 bases short, with 8 bases between. The CDR3 region has the DNA TGCGCCAGCAGTGAGTCGCTAGGGATGAACACTGAAGCTTTCTTT. This translates into CASSESLGMNTEAFF.

This clonotype turned up a few times. CDR3 DNA: TGCAGCGTTTTTGGCATAAGGGAGGACACTGAAGCTTTCTTT. This codes for CSVFGIREDTEAFF. This chain joins TRBV29-1 and TRBJ1-1; D is undetermined. Trimming stripped 5 bases from V and 3 bases from J, with 16 bases between. The CDR3 runs to 14 residues. Germline CDR1 and CDR2: SQVTM and ANQGSEA. The whole variable domain, filled in from reference TRBV29-1 and TRBJ1-1, reads SAVISQKPSRDICQRGTSLTIQCQVDSQVTMMFWYRQQPGQSLTLIATANQGSEATYESGFVIDKFPISRPNLTFSTLTVSNMSPEDSSIYLCSVFGIREDTEAFFGQGTRLTVV.

The J gene is TRBJ2-1, the V gene TRBV12-3 or TRBV12-4, with 11 nucleotides matching TRBD1. Trimming removed 3 bases from V and 2 bases from J; junction bases left unmatched: 3. The CDR3 length is 16 residues. CDR3 in amino acids: CASSFKGQGAYNEQFF. In DNA form, the CDR3 reads TGTGCCAGCAGTTTCAAGGGACAGGGGGCCTACAATGAGCAGTTCTTC.

This clonotype showed up just a few times. The V and J genes are TRBV20-1 and TRBJ2-3; D is ambiguous. V shed 2 bases and J shed 5 bases, with 17 bases lying between them. This CDR3 spans 15 amino acids. The germline V gene has CDR1 DFQATT and CDR2 SNEGSKA (reference sequence). The CDR3 DNA reads TGCAGTGCTAGATCGCGCCCAAAGGGTCTAGATACGCAGTATTTT. Its translation is CSARSRPKGLDTQYF.